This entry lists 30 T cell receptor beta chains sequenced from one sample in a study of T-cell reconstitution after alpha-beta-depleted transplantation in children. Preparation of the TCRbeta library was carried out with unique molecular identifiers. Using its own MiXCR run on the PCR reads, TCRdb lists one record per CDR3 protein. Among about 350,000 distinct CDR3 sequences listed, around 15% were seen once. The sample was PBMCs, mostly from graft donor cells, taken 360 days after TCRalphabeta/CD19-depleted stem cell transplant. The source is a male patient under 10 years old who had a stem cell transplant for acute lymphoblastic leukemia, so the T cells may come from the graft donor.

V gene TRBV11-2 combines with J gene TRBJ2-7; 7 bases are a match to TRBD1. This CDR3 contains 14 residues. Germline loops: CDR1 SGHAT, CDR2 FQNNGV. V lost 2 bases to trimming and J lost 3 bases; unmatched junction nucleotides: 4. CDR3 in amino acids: CASSLIPGGYEQYF. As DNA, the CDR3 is TGTGCCAGCAGCTTAATCCCAGGGGGCTACGAGCAGTACTTC.

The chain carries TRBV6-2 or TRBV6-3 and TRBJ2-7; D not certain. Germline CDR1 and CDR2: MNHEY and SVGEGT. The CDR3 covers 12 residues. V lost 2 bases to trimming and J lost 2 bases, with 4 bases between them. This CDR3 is CASSYGTYEQYF. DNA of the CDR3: TGTGCCAGCAGTTACGGAACCTACGAGCAGTACTTC.

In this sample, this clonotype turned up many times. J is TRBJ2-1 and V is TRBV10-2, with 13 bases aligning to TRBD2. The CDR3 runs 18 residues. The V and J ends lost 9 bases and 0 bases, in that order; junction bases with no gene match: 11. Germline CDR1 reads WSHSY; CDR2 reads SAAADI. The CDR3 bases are TGCGCCAGTAGGACTAGCGGGAGCTTCCTGAGCTCCTACAATGAGCAGTTCTTC. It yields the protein CASRTSGSFLSSYNEQFF.

The chain's CDR3 is CATSRDPGGSETQYF. The DNA of the CDR3 is TGTGCCACCAGCAGAGATCCTGGGGGGTCCGAGACCCAGTACTTC. The rearrangement joins TRBV15 to TRBJ2-5, with D possibly matching TRBD2 (6 bases). The germline V gene has CDR1 LNHNV and CDR2 YYDKDF (reference sequence). The V end lost 0 bases, the J end lost 5 bases, and 13 bases lay between the germline ends. CDR3 length: 15 amino acids.

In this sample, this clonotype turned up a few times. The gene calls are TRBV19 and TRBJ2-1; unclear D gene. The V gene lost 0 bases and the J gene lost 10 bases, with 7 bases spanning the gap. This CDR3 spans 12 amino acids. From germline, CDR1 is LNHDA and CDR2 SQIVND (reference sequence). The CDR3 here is CASSIDGVEQFF. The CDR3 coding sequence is TGTGCCAGTAGTATAGATGGCGTGGAGCAGTTCTTC.

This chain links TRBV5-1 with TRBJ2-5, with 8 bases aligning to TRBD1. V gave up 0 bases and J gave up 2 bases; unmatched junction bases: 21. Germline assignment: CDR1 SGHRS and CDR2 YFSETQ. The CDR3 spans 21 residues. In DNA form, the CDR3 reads TGCGCCAGCAGCTTGGCCGTGGCCCCGCTCCGGGACAGGTGGAAACAAGAGACCCAGTACTTC. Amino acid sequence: CASSLAVAPLRDRWKQETQYF.

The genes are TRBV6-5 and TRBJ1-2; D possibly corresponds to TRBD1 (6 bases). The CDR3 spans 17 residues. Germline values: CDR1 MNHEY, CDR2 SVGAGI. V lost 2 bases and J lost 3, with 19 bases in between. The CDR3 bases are TGTGCCAGCAGTTACCCACCGCAGGGGTGGGTGCACTATGGCTACACCTTC. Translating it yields CASSYPPQGWVHYGYTF.

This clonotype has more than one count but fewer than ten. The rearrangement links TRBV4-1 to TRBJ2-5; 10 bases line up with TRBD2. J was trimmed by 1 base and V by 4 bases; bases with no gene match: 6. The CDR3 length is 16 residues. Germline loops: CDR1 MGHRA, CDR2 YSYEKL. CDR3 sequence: CASSPGLADPQETQYF. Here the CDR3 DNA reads TGCGCCAGCAGCCCCGGACTAGCGGATCCCCAAGAGACCCAGTACTTC.

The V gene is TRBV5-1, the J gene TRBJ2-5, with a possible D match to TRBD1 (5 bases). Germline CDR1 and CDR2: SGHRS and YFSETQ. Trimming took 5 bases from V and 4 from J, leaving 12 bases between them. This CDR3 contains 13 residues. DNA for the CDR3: TGCGCCAGCAGGTTAGGGGTAACAGAGACCCAGTACTTC. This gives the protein CASRLGVTETQYF. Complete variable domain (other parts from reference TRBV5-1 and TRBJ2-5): KAGVTQTPRYLIKTRGQQVTLSCSPISGHRSVSWYQQTPGQGLQFLFEYFSETQRNKGNFPGRFSGRQFSNSRSEMNVSTLELGDSALYLCASRLGVTETQYFGPGTRLLVL.

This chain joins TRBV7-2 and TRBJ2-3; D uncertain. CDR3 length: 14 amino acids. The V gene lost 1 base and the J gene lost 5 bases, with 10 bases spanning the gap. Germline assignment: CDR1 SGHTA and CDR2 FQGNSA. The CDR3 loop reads CASSLVVRGDTQYF. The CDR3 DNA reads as TGTGCCAGCAGCTTAGTTGTAAGAGGAGATACGCAGTATTTT. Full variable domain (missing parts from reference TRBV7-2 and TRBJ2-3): GAGVSQSPSNKVTEKGKDVELRCDPISGHTALYWYRQSLGQGLEFLIYFQGNSAPDKSGLPSDRFSAERTGGSVSTLTIQRTQQEDSAVYLCASSLVVRGDTQYFGPGTRLTVL.

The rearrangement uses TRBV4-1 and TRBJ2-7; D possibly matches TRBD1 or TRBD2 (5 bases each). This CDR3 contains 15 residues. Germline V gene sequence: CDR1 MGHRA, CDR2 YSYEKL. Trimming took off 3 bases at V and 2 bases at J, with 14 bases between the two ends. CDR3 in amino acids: CASSQGVGPPYEQYF. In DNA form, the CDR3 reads TGCGCCAGCAGCCAGGGAGTGGGGCCACCCTACGAGCAGTACTTC.

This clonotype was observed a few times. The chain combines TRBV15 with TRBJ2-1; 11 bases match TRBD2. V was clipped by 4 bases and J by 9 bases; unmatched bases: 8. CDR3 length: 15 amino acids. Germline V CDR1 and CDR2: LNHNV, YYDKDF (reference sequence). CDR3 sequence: CATSTRSLAGGEQFF. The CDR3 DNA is TGTGCCACCAGCACGAGGAGCCTAGCGGGAGGTGAGCAGTTCTTC.

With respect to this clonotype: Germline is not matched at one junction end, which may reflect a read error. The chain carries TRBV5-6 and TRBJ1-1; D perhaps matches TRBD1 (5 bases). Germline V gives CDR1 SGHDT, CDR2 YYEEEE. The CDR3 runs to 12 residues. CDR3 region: CAISLGTVEAFF. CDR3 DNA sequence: TGTGCCATCAGCTTGGGGACGGTGGAAGCTTTCTTT.

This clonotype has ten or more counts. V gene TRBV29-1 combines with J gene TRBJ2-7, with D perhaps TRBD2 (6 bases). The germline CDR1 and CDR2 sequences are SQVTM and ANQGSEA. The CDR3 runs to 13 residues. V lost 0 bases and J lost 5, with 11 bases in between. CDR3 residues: CSVEDGGLDEQYF. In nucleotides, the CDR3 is TGCAGCGTTGAAGACGGGGGACTGGACGAGCAGTACTTC.

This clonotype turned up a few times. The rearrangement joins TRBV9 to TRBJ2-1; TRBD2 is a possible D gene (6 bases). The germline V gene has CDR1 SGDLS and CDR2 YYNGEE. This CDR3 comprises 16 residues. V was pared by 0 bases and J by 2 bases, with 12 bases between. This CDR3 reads CASSVGQRAAYNEQFF. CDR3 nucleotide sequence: TGTGCCAGCAGCGTAGGGCAGCGGGCTGCCTACAATGAGCAGTTCTTC.

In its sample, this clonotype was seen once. The CDR3 sequence is CASQGGTYEQYF. The DNA of the CDR3 is TGTGCCAGCCAGGGCGGAACCTACGAGCAGTACTTC. The chain uses TRBV27 and TRBJ2-7; a possible D gene is TRBD1 (5 bases). V lost 8 bases to trimming and J lost 2 bases, with 10 bases between them. This CDR3 is 12 amino acids long. Germline-derived CDR1 and CDR2 are MNHEY and SMNVEV (reference sequence).

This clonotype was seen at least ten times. This CDR3 reads CSARDPASGSEDEQFF. The CDR3 coding sequence is TGCAGTGCTAGAGATCCGGCTAGCGGGAGTGAGGATGAGCAGTTCTTC. V and J are TRBV20-1 and TRBJ2-1; 10 bases align to TRBD2. CDR1 is DFQATT, CDR2 SNEGSKA, per germline (reference sequence). Trimming took 0 bases from V and 8 from J; bases not matched to a gene: 10. The length of the CDR3 is 16 residues.

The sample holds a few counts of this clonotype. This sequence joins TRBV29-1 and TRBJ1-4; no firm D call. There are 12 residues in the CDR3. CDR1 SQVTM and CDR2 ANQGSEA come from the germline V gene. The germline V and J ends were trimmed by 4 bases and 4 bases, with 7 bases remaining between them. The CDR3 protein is CSVVSLNEKLFF. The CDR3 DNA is TGCAGCGTTGTTAGCCTTAATGAAAAACTGTTTTTT.

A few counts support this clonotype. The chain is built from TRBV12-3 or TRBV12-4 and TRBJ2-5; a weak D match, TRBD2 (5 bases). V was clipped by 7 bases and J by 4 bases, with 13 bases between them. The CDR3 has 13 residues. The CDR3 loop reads CASTGGGRETQYF. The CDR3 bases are TGTGCCAGCACAGGAGGAGGTAGAGAGACCCAGTACTTC.

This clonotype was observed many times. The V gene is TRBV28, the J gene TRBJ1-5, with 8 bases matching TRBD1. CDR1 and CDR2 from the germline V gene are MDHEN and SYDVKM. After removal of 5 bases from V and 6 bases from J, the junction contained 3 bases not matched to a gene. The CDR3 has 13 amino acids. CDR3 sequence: CASSDRGGQPQHF. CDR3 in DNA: TGTGCCAGCAGTGACAGGGGCGGTCAGCCCCAGCATTTT.

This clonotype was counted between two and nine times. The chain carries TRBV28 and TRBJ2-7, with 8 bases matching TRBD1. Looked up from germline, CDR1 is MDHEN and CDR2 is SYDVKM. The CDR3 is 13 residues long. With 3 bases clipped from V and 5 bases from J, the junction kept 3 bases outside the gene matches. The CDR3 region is CASSFRGRNEQYF. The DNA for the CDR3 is TGTGCCAGCAGTTTCAGGGGGCGCAACGAGCAGTACTTC.

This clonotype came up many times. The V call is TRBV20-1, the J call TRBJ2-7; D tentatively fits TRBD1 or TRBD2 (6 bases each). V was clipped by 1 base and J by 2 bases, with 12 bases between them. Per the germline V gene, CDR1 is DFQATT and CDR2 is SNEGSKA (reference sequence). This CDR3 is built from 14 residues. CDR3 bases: TGCAGTGCTAGAGTGGGGGGCACCCCCTACGAGCAGTACTTC. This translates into CSARVGGTPYEQYF.

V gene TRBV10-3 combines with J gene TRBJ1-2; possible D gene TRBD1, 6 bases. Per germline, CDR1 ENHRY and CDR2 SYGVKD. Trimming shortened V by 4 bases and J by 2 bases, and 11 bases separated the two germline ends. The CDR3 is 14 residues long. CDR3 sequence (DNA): TGTGCCATCAGTGGCAACGGGGGCAACTATGGCTACACCTTC. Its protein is CAISGNGGNYGYTF.

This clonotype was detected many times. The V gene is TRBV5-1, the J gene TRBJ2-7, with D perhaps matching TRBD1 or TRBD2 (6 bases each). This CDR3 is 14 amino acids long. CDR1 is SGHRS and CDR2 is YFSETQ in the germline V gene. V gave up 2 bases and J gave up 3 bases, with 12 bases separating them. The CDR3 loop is CASSFRGQGYEQYF. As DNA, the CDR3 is TGCGCCAGCAGCTTCCGGGGGCAAGGCTACGAGCAGTACTTC.

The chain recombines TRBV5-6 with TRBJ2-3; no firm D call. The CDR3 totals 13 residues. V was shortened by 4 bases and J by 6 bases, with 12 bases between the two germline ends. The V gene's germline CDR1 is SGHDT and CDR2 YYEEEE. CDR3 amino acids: CASSPGTEDTQYF. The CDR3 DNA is TGTGCCAGCAGCCCCGGAACGGAGGATACGCAGTATTTT.

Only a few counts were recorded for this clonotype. This CDR3 reads CAIRTPGQGTYGYTF. The CDR3 nucleotides read TGTGCCATCAGGACACCGGGACAGGGGACTTATGGCTACACCTTC. V gene TRBV10-3 combines with J gene TRBJ1-2; 10 nucleotides align to TRBD1. The V and J ends lost 6 bases and 5 bases, in that order; junction bases with no gene match: 9. Germline lookup yields CDR1 ENHRY and CDR2 SYGVKD. The CDR3 runs to 15 residues.

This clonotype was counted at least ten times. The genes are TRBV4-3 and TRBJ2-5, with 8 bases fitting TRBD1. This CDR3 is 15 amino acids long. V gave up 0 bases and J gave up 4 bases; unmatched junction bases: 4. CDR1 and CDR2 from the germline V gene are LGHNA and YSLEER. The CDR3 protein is CASSQEAGQGETQYF. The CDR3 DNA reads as TGCGCCAGCAGCCAAGAGGCCGGACAGGGAGAGACCCAGTACTTC.

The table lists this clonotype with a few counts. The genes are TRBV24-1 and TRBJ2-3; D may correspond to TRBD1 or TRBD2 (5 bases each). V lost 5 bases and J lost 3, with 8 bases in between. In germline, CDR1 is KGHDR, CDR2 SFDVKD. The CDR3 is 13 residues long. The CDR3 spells CATSVEGTDTQYF. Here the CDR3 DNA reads TGTGCCACCAGTGTTGAGGGGACAGATACGCAGTATTTT.

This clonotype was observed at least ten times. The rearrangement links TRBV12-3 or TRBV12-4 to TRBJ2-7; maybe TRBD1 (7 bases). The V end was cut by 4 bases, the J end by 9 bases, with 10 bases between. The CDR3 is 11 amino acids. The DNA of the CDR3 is TGTGCCAGCAGTTCAGGGGGACTGCAGTACTTC. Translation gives CASSSGGLQYF.

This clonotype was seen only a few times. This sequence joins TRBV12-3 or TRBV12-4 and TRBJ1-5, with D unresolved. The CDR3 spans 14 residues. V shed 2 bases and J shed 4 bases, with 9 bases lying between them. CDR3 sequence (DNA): TGTGCCAGCAGTTTAAAGTCTGTTAATCAGCCCCAGCATTTT. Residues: CASSLKSVNQPQHF.